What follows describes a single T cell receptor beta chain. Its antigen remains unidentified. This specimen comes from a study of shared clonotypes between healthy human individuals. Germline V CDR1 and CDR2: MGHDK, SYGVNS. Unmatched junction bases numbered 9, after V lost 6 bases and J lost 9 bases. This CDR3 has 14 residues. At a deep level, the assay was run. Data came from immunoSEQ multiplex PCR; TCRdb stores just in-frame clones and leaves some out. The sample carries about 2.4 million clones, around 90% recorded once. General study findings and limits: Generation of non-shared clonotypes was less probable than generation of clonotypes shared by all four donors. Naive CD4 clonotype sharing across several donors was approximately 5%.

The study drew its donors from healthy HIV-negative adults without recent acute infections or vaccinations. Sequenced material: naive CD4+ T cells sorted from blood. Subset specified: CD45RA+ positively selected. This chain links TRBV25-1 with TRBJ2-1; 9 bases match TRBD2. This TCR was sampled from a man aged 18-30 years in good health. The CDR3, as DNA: TGTGCCAGCAGGGTAGCGGGAGTGGTATCTGAGCAGTTCTTC. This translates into CASRVAGVVSEQFF.